The 17 T cell receptor beta chains in this list originate from one sample, sequenced in a study of vaccination effects on CD4 cells after COVID-19. Before sequencing, viral peptide pools were used by the ViraFEST assay to expand antigen-specific CD4+ T cells. Investigators separated out CD4+ T cells once 10 days of culture had passed. The person had PCR-confirmed SARS-CoV-2 infection between March and December 2020. Their specific antigens are unknown. Assay: immunoSEQ multiplex PCR; the TCRdb copy retains only in-frame clones and omits some. Of more than 45,000 clones detected, approximately 73% appear once; the ten largest clones hold roughly 6%. This specimen was CD4+ T cells from PBMCs cultured with HIV peptides, taken before COVID-19 vaccination. Regarding subset: HIV-1 Nef peptide pool negative control/reference culture. The receptors shown here come from a human donor who had a prior SARS-CoV-2 infection.

The chain combines TRBV10-3 with TRBJ2-3; 9 bases agree with TRBD2. In germline, CDR1 is ENHRY, CDR2 SYGVKD. The junction had 4 bases not matched to a gene; V was cut back by 6 bases and J by 0 bases. CDR3 length: 15 amino acids. The CDR3 DNA follows: TGTGCCATCAGGACTAGCGGATCTAGCACAGATACGCAGTATTTT. It encodes CAIRTSGSSTDTQYF.

This sequence joins TRBV5-1 and TRBJ2-3; D might be TRBD1 (6 bases). V was cut by 0 bases and J by 1 base, with 12 bases left in between. CDR3 size: 16 residues. Germline CDR1 reads SGHRS; CDR2 reads YFSETQ. The CDR3 nucleotides are TGCGCCAGCAGCTTGGGGGGGCTAGCCCGCACAGATACGCAGTATTTT. This codes for CASSLGGLARTDTQYF.

The chain combines TRBV3-1 (or the pseudogene TRBV3-2) with TRBJ2-1; D ambiguous. Germline assignment: CDR1 LGHDT and CDR2 YNNKEL (reference sequence). The CDR3 covers 16 residues. Trimming shortened V by 4 bases and J by 0 bases, and 13 bases separated the two germline ends. The CDR3 DNA follows: TGTGCCAGCAGCCCTCGAGCGTGGAGCTCCTACAATGAGCAGTTCTTC. Amino acids: CASSPRAWSSYNEQFF.

CDR3 DNA sequence: TGCGCCACCGCCGGGACAGGCTACGAGCAGTACTTC. Its protein is CATAGTGYEQYF. The chain links TRBV10-2 to TRBJ2-7, with 8 bases fitting TRBD1. Germline trimming cut 10 bases from V and 3 bases from J; bases unmatched to any gene: 5. This CDR3 has 12 amino acids. Per germline, CDR1 WSHSY and CDR2 SAAADI.

The V gene is TRBV7-2, the J gene TRBJ2-3, with 7 positions matching TRBD2. CDR1 and CDR2 (germline): SGHTA, FQGNSA. This CDR3 has 15 amino acids. Trimming cost V 5 bases and J 3 bases; bases outside gene matches: 8. CDR3 in amino acids: CASSLSGIETDTQYF. The CDR3 DNA reads as TGTGCCAGCAGCCTGAGCGGGATTGAGACAGATACGCAGTATTTT.

The genes are TRBV9 and TRBJ2-3; 10 bases align to TRBD2. Looked up from germline, CDR1 is SGDLS and CDR2 is YYNGEE. CDR3 length equals 17 residues. V was clipped by 2 bases and J by 3 bases; unmatched bases: 9. The CDR3 loop is CASSVSPSGSVTDTQYF. DNA for the CDR3: TGTGCCAGCAGCGTGTCTCCTAGCGGGAGTGTGACAGATACGCAGTATTTT.

The chain links TRBV18 to TRBJ2-5, with a possible D match to TRBD1 (5 bases). The CDR3 spans 14 residues. V dropped 0 bases and J dropped 3 bases, with 8 bases sitting between them. Germline assignment: CDR1 KGHSH and CDR2 LQKENI. The CDR3 sequence: CASSPPVREETQYF. The CDR3 bases are TGTGCCAGCTCACCACCTGTCAGGGAAGAGACCCAGTACTTC.

This CDR3 reads CASSWGLAGDTGELFF. DNA of the CDR3: TGTGCCAGCAGCTGGGGACTAGCGGGGGACACCGGGGAGCTGTTTTTT. The chain couples TRBV5-6 to TRBJ2-2, with 14 bases fitting TRBD2. J lost 3 bases, V lost 3 bases, and 1 base had no gene match. This CDR3 has 16 residues. Germline CDR1 is SGHDT and CDR2 is YYEEEE.

The chain links TRBV5-6 to TRBJ2-1; D remains unclear. There are 14 residues in the CDR3. The V and J ends lost 2 bases and 2 bases respectively, with 8 bases between them. CDR1 SGHDT and CDR2 YYEEEE come from the germline V gene. The CDR3 reads CASSFRGTYNEQFF. CDR3 DNA: TGTGCCAGCAGCTTTCGTGGGACCTACAATGAGCAGTTCTTC.

This chain connects TRBV24-1 to TRBJ2-3; D is undetermined. The CDR3 consists of 13 residues. The germline CDR1 and CDR2 sequences are KGHDR and SFDVKD. V shed 7 bases and J shed 2 bases, with 9 bases lying between them. CDR3 nucleotide sequence: TGTGCCACCAGAGCGTCCCCCACAGATACGCAGTATTTT. Its protein is CATRASPTDTQYF.

CDR3 amino acids: CASSRGLRDRADEQYF. As DNA, the CDR3 is TGCGCCAGCAGCCGCGGACTCCGGGACAGGGCCGACGAGCAGTACTTC. The genes are TRBV4-3 and TRBJ2-7, with 9 bases aligning to TRBD1. The germline CDR1 and CDR2 sequences are LGHNA and YSLEER. The V segment lost 4 bases and the J segment 5 bases; nucleotides outside the gene matches: 12. This CDR3 is 16 amino acids long.

The genes are TRBV4-2 and TRBJ1-4, with a tentative D call TRBD1 (6 bases). The V gene's germline CDR1 is LGHNA and CDR2 YNFKEQ. V was shortened by 1 base and J by 3 bases, with 9 bases between the two germline ends. The CDR3 sequence is 15 residues long. CDR3 region: CASSQAQGPNEKLFF. CDR3 bases: TGTGCCAGCAGCCAAGCTCAGGGGCCTAATGAAAAACTGTTTTTT.

The chain combines TRBV14 with TRBJ2-7, with 7 nucleotides matching TRBD2. The germline gives CDR1 SGHDN, CDR2 FVKESK. The CDR3 is made up of 13 amino acids. With 5 bases clipped from V and 2 bases from J, the junction kept 3 bases outside the gene matches. For the CDR3, the DNA is TGTGCCAGCAGCTTAGGACTAGCCTACGAGCAGTACTTC. As protein: CASSLGLAYEQYF.

The chain couples TRBV7-2 to TRBJ1-2; D might be TRBD1 (5 bases). Per the germline V gene, CDR1 is SGHTA and CDR2 is FQGNSA. CDR3 size: 15 residues. Trimming shortened V by 5 bases and J by 7 bases, and 20 bases separated the two germline ends. The CDR3 DNA follows: TGTGCCAGCAGCCCTATGGGGGGAGGAGAGAGTGGCTACACCTTC. Amino acids: CASSPMGGGESGYTF.

The V and J genes are TRBV3-1 (or the pseudogene TRBV3-2) and TRBJ2-7; TRBD2 aligns across 7 bases. The CDR3 loop spans 12 amino acids. Germline CDR1 is LGHDT and CDR2 is YNNKEL (reference sequence). The V gene end was trimmed by 6 bases and the J gene end by 3 bases; junction bases not matched to a gene: 2. CDR3 in DNA: TGTGCCAGCAGAGGGACTAACTACGAGCAGTACTTC. This gives the protein CASRGTNYEQYF.

V gene TRBV5-1 combines with J gene TRBJ1-2; the match to TRBD1 covers 8 bases. CDR3 size: 19 residues. J was trimmed by 4 bases and V by 0 bases; bases with no gene match: 17. CDR1 is SGHRS and CDR2 is YFSETQ in the germline V gene. This chain's CDR3 is CASSLGWFGRGRKGYGYTF. CDR3 nucleotides: TGCGCCAGCAGCTTGGGCTGGTTTGGCAGGGGGCGCAAGGGCTATGGCTACACCTTC.

The chain uses TRBV5-5 and TRBJ2-1; 8 nucleotides line up with TRBD2. This CDR3 comprises 16 residues. Germline V gene lookup returns CDR1 SGHKS and CDR2 YYEKEE (reference sequence). The V and J ends lost 1 base and 6 bases, in that order; junction bases with no gene match: 9. CDR3 DNA: TGTGCCAGCAGCTTGTTCTTACTAGCGGATTCCAATGAGCAGTTCTTC. It specifies CASSLFLLADSNEQFF.